This is a list of T cell receptor beta chains from one sample in a study of monozygotic twins with inflammatory bowel disease. TCRdb reprocessed the 5' RACE reads and stores each CDR3 protein as one record, lacking DNA. Its table lists roughly 120,000 distinct CDR3 sequences. What was sequenced was blood. The source is a human donor with ulcerative colitis or Crohn's disease, or a healthy co-twin of an affected twin (not recorded which). CDR3s include the opening cysteine and the closing phenylalanine or tryptophan. The order of the fields is J gene, V gene, CDR3 protein.

>TRBJ2-1|TRBV5-5
CASSLESGEQFF
>TRBJ2-7|TRBV5-1
CASSLVVAGIYEQYF
>TRBJ1-2|TRBV4-1
CASSQGGGRGTYSGGYTF
>TRBJ2-7|TRBV20-1
CSARTRSHEQYF
>TRBJ2-2|TRBV12-3/TRBV12-4
CASSWAFGHPRNTGELFF
>TRBJ1-6|TRBV7-2
CASSLGANSPLHF
>TRBJ2-2|TRBV7-6
CASSPARLAGVPNTGELFF
>TRBJ2-1|TRBV24-1
CATSAQNNEQFF
>TRBJ1-6|TRBV6-2/TRBV6-3
CASSSLGQPNSPLHF
>TRBJ2-5|TRBV11-2
CASSLDRRETQYF
>TRBJ2-1|TRBV15
CATSGGQGESYNEQFF
>TRBJ1-1|TRBV11-3
CASSAGGNTEAFF
>TRBJ1-2|TRBV20-1
CSARAPQEFYGYTF
>TRBJ2-7|TRBV5-1
CASSSEFRSNSYEQYF
>TRBJ1-3|TRBV10-3
CAIKEDSGNTIYF
>TRBJ2-5|TRBV19
CASNSGQNQETQYF
>TRBJ1-1|TRBV5-1
CASSFRDRLATDNTEAFF
>TRBJ2-4|TRBV12-3/TRBV12-4
CASNKGQRENIQYF
>TRBJ2-5|TRBV5-1
CASSLDAAGGQETQYF
>TRBJ1-3|TRBV7-2
CASSGGRNSGNTIYF
>TRBJ1-1|TRBV12-3/TRBV12-4
CASSFNPGDTEAFF
>TRBJ2-3|TRBV6-2/TRBV6-3
CASSWLVEREVGDTQYF
>TRBJ2-7|TRBV21-1
CARVGYRIYEQYF
>TRBJ2-1|TRBV18
CASSPLRSNYNEQFF